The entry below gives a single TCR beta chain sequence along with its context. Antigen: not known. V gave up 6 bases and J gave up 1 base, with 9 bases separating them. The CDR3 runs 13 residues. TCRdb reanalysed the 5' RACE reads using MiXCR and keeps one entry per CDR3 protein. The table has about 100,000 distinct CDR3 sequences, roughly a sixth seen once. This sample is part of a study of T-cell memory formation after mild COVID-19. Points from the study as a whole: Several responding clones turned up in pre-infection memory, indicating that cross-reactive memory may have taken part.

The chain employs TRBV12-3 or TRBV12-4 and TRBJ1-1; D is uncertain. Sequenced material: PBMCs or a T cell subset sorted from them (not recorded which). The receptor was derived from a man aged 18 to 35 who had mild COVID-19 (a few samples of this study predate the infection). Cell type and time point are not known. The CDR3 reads CASREQQNTEAFF. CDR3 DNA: TGTGCCAGCAGGGAACAGCAGAACACTGAAGCTTTCTTT.